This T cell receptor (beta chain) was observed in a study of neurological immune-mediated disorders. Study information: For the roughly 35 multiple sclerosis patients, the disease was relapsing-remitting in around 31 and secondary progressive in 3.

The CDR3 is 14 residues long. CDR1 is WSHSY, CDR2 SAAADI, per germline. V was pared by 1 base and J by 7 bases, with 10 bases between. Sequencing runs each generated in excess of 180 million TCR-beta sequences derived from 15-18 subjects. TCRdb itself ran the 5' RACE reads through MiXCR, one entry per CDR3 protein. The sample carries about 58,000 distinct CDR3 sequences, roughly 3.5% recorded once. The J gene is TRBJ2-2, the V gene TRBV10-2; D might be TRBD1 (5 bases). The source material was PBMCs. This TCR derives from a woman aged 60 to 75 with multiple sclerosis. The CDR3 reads CASSEFRQNGELFF. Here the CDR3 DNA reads TGCGCCAGCAGTGAGTTTCGACAGAACGGGGAGCTGTTTTTT.